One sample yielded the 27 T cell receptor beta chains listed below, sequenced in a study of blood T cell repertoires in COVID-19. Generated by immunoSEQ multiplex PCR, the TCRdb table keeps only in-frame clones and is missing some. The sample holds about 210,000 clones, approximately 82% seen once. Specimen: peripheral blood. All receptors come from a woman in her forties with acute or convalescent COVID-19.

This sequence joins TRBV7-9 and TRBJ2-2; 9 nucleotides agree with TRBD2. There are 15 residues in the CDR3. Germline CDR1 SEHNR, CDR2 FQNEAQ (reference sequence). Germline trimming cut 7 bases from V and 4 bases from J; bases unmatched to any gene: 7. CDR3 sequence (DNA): TGTGCCAGCAACCCTGGACTAGCGAGCACCGGGGAGCTGTTTTTT. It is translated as CASNPGLASTGELFF.

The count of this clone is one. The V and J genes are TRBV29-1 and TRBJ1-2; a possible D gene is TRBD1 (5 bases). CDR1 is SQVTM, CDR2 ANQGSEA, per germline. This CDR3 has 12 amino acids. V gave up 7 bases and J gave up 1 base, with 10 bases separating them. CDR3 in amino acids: CSGGDSNYGYTF. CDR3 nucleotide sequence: TGCAGCGGGGGTGACAGTAACTATGGCTACACCTTC.

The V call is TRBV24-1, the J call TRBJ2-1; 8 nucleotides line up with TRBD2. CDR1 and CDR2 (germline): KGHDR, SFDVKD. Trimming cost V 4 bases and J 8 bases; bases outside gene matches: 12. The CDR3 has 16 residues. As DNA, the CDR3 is TGTGCCACCAGTGAGACTGTTGTAAGCGGGAGCGATGAGCAGTTCTTC. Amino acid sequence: CATSETVVSGSDEQFF.

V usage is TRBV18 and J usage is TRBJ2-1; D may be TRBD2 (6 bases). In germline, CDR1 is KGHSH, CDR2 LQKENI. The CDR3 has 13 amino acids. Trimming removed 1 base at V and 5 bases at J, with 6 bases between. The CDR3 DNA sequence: TGTGCCAGCTCACCACGGAGGGACAATGAGCAGTTCTTC. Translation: CASSPRRDNEQFF.

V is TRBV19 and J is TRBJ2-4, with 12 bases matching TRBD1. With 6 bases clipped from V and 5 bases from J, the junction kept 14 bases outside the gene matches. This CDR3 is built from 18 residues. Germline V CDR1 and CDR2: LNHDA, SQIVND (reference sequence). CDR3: CASRGDRGRDAWENIQYF. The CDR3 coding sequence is TGTGCCAGTAGGGGGGACAGGGGGCGGGACGCTTGGGAAAACATTCAGTACTTC.

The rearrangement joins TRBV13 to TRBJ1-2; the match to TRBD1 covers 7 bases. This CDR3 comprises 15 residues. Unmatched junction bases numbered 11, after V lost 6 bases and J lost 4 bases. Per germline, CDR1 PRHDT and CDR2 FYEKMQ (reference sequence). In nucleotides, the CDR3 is TGTGCCAGCAGTATCGCGGGGACAGCGTCCTATGGCTACACCTTC. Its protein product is CASSIAGTASYGYTF.

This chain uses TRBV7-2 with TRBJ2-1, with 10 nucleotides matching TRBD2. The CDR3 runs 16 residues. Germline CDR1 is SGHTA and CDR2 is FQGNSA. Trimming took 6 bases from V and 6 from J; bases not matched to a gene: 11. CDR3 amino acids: CASSPPGLARGNEQFF. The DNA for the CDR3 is TGTGCCAGCAGTCCTCCGGGACTAGCGAGGGGCAATGAGCAGTTCTTC.

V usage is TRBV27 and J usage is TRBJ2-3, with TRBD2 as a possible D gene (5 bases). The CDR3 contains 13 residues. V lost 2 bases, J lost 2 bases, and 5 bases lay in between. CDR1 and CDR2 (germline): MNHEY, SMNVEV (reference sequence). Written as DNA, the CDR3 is TGTGCCAGCAGTTTACTAGCCACAGATACGCAGTATTTT. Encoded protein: CASSLLATDTQYF.

This chain's CDR3 is CASSQASQGAYGYTF. CDR3 DNA sequence: TGTGCCAGCAGCCAAGCGTCCCAGGGGGCTTATGGCTACACCTTC. The chain recombines TRBV14 with TRBJ1-2, with TRBD1 matching 8 bases. The CDR3 is 15 residues long. Trimming removed 1 base from V and 5 bases from J; junction bases left unmatched: 6. Looked up from germline, CDR1 is SGHDN and CDR2 is FVKESK.

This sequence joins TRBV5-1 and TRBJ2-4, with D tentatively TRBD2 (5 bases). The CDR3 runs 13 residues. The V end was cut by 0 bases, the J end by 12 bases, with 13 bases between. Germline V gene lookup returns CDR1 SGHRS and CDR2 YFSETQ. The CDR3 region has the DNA TGCGCCAGCAGCTTGGACATCGGGAAGAATCAGTACTTC. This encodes CASSLDIGKNQYF.

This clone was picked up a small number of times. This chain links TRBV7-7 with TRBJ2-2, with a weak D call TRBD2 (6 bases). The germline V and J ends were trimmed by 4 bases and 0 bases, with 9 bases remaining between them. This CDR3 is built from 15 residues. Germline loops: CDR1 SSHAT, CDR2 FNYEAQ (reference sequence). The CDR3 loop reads CASSSGSANTGELFF. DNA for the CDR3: TGTGCCAGCAGCTCCGGGAGCGCGAACACCGGGGAGCTGTTTTTT.

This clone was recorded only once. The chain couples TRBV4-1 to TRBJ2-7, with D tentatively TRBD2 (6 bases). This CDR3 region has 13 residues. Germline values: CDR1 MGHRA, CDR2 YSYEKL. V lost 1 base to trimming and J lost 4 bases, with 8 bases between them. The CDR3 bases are TGCGCCAGCAGCCAAGGGGGGGTTTACGAGCAGTACTTC. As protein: CASSQGGVYEQYF.

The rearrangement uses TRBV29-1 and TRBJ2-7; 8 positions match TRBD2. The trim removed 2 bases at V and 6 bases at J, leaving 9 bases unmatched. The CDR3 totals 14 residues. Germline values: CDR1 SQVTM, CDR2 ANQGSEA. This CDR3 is CSVEMGIAGIEQYF. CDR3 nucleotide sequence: TGCAGCGTTGAAATGGGGATAGCGGGGATCGAGCAGTACTTC.

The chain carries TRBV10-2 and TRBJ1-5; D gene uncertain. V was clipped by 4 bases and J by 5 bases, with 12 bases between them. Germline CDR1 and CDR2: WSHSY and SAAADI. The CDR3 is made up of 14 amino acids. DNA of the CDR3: TGCGCCAGCAGTGGGGCGGGTTACGATCAGCCCCAGCATTTT. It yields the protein CASSGAGYDQPQHF.

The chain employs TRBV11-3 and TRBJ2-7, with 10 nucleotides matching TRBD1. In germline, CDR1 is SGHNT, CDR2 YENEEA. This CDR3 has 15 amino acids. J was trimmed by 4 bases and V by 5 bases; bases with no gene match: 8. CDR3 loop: CASSRGGTGEYEQYF. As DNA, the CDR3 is TGTGCCAGCAGCCGAGGGGGGACAGGGGAATACGAGCAGTACTTC. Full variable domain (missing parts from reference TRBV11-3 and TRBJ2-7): EAGVVQSPRYKIIEKKQPVAFWCNPISGHNTLYWYLQNLGQGPELLIRYENEEAVDDSQLPKDRFSAERLKGVDSTLKIQPAELGDSAVYLCASSRGGTGEYEQYFGPGTRLTVT.

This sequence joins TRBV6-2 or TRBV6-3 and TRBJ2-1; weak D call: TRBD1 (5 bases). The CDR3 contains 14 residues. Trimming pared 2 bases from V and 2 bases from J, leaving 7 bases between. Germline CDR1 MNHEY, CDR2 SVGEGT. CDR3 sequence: CASSYGATYNEQFF. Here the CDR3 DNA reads TGTGCCAGCAGTTACGGGGCAACCTACAATGAGCAGTTCTTC.

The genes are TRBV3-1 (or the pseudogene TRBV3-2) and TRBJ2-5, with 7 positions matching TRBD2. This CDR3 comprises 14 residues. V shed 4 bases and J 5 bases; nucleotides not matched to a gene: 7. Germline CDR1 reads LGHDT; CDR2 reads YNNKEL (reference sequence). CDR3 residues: CASSRGSFGETQYF. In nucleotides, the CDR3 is TGTGCCAGCAGCCGCGGGAGCTTTGGGGAGACCCAGTACTTC.

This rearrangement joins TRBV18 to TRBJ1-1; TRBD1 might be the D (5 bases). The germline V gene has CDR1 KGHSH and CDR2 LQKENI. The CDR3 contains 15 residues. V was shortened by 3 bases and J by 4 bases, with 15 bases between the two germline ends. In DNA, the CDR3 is TGTGCCAGCTCACCCCAGGTAGGGGCAGCCACTGAAGCTTTCTTT. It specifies CASSPQVGAATEAFF.

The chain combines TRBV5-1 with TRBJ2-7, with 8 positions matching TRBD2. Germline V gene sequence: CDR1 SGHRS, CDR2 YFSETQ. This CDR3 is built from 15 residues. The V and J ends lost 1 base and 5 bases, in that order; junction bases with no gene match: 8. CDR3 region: CASSLSSGGVHEQYF. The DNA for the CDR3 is TGCGCCAGCAGCTTGTCCTCCGGGGGGGTCCACGAGCAGTACTTC.

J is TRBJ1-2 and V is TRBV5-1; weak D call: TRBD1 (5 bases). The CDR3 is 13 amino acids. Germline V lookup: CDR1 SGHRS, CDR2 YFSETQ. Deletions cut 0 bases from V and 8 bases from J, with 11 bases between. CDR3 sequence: CASSLAERGGYTF. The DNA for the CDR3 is TGCGCCAGCAGCTTGGCCGAGCGGGGCGGCTACACCTTC.

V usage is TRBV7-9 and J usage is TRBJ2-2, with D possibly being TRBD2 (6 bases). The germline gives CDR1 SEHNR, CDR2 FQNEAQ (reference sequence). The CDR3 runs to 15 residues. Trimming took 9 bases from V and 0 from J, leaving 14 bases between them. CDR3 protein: CASLVAATNTGELFF. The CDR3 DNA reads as TGTGCCAGTCTAGTAGCGGCCACGAACACCGGGGAGCTGTTTTTT.

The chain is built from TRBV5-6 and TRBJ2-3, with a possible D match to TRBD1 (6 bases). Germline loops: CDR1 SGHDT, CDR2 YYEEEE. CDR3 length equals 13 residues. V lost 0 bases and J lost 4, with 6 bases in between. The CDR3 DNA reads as TGTGCCAGCAGCTTGGACAGGGCAGATACGCAGTATTTT. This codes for CASSLDRADTQYF. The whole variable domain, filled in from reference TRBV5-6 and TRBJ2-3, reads DAGVTQSPTHLIKTRGQQVTLRCSPKSGHDTVSWYQQALGQGPQFIFQYYEEEERQRGNFPDRFSGHQFPNYSSELNVNALLLGDSALYLCASSLDRADTQYFGPGTRLTVL.

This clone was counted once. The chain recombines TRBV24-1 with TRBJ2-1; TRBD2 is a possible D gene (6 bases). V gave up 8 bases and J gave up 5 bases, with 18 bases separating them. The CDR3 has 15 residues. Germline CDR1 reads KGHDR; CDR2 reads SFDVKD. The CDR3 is CATTQGGSFNNEQFF. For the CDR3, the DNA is TGTGCCACCACCCAAGGAGGGAGTTTTAACAATGAGCAGTTCTTC.

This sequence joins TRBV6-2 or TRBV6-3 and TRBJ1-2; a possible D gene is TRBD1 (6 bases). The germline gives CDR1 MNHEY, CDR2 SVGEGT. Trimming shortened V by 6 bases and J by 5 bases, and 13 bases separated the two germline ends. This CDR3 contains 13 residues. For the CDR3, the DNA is TGTGCCAGCAGCGCAAACAGGGAATATGGCTACACCTTC. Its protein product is CASSANREYGYTF.

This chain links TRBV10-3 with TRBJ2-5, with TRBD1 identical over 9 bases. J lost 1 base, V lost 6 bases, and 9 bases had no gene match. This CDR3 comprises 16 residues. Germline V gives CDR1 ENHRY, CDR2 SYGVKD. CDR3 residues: CAISPSGTGSQETQYF. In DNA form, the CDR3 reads TGTGCCATCAGCCCGTCTGGGACAGGGTCCCAAGAGACCCAGTACTTC.

The CDR3 bases are TGTGCCAGCAGTTTGACGGGGGGGTTCGCCTACAATGAGCAGTTCTTC. It is translated as CASSLTGGFAYNEQFF. The gene calls are TRBV27 and TRBJ2-1; TRBD2 matches at 8 bases. The V gene's germline CDR1 is MNHEY and CDR2 SMNVEV (reference sequence). V trimming: 3 bases; J trimming: 2 bases; junction bases outside the gene matches: 6. This CDR3 is 16 amino acids long.

The CDR3 here is CATSRGGTLNEQYF. CDR3 bases: TGTGCCACCAGCAGAGGTGGGACATTGAACGAGCAGTACTTC. This chain joins TRBV15 and TRBJ2-7; TRBD1 might be the D (6 bases). The CDR3 loop spans 14 amino acids. Germline CDR1 LNHNV, CDR2 YYDKDF (reference sequence). The germline V and J ends were trimmed by 1 base and 5 bases, with 12 bases remaining between them.